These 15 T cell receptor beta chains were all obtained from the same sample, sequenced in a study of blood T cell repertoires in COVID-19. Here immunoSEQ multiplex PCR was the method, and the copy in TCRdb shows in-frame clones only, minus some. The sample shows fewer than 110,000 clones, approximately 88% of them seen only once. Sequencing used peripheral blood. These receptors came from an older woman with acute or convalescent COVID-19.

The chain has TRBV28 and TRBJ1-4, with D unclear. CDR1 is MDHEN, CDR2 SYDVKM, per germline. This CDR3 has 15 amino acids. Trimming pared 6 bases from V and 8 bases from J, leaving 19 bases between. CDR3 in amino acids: CASSLPGIAEEKLFF. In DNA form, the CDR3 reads TGTGCCAGCAGCCTGCCCGGGATCGCGGAAGAAAAACTGTTTTTT.

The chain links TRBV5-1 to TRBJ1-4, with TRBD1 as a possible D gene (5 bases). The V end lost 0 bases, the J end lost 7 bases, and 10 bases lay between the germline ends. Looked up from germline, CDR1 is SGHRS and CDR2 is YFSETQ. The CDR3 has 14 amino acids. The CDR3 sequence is CASSLDRGGEKLFF. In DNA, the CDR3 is TGCGCCAGCAGCTTGGATCGCGGGGGTGAAAAACTGTTTTTT.

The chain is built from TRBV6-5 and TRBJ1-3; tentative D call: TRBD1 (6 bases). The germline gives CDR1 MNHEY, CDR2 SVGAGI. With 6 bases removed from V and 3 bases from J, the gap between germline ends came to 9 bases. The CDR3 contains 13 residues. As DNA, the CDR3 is TGTGCCAGCAGGGGACATCTTGGAAACACCATATATTTT. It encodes CASRGHLGNTIYF.

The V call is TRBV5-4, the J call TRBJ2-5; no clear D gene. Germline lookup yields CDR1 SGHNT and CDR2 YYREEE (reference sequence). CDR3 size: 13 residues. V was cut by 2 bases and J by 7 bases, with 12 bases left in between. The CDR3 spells CASSFGFEGTQYF. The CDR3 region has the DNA TGTGCCAGCAGCTTCGGGTTTGAAGGGACCCAGTACTTC.

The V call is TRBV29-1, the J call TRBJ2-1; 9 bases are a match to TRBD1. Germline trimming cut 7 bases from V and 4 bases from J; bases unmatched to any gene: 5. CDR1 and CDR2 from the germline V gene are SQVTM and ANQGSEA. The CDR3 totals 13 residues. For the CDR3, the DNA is TGCAGCGGTGACAGGGGGATTTACAATGAGCAGTTCTTC. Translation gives CSGDRGIYNEQFF.

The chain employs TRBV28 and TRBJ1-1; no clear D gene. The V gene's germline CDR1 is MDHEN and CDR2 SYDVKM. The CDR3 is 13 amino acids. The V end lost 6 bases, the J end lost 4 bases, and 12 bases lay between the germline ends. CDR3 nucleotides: TGTGCCAGCAGCCTGAGAGTCGGCACTGAAGCTTTCTTT. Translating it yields CASSLRVGTEAFF.

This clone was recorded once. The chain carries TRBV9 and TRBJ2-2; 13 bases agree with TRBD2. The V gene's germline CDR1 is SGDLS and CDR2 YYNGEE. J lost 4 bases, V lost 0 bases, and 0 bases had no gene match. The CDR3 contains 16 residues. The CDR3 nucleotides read TGTGCCAGCAGCGTAGGACTAGCGGGAGGCACCGGGGAGCTGTTTTTT. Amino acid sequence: CASSVGLAGGTGELFF.

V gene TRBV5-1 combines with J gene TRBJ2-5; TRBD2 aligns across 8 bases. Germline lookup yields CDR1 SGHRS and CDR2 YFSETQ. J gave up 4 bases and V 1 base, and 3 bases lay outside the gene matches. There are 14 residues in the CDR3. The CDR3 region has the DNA TGCGCCAGCAGCTTGCCCCTAGCGGGAGAGACCCAGTACTTC. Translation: CASSLPLAGETQYF.

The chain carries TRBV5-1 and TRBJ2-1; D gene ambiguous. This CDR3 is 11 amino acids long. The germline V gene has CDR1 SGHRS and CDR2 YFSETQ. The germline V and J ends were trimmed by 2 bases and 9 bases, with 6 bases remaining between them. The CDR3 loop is CASSFNSEQFF. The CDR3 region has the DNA TGCGCCAGCAGCTTTAACAGTGAGCAGTTCTTC. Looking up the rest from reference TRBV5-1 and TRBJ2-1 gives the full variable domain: KAGVTQTPRYLIKTRGQQVTLSCSPISGHRSVSWYQQTPGQGLQFLFEYFSETQRNKGNFPGRFSGRQFSNSRSEMNVSTLELGDSALYLCASSFNSEQFFGPGTRLTVL.

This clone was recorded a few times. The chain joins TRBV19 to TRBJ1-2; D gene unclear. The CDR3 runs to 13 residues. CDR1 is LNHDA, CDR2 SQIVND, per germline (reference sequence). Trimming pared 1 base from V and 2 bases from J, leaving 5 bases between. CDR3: CASSIVGNYGYTF. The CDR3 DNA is TGTGCCAGTAGTATAGTCGGGAACTATGGCTACACCTTC.

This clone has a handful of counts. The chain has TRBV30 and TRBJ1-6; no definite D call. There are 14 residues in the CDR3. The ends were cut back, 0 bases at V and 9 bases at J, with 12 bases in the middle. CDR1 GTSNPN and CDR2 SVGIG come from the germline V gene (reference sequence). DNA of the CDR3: TGTGCCTGGAGTGTTTCTCAGAGGGCTTCACCCCTCCACTTT. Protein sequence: CAWSVSQRASPLHF.

The CDR3 DNA follows: TGTGCCAGCAGTGAAAGCGGGCGGGGCACAGATACGCAGTATTTT. It translates to CASSESGRGTDTQYF. This chain joins TRBV2 and TRBJ2-3; TRBD2 might be the D (6 bases). V was clipped by 2 bases and J by 1 base, with 10 bases between them. There are 15 residues in the CDR3. From germline, CDR1 is SNHLY and CDR2 FYNNEI.

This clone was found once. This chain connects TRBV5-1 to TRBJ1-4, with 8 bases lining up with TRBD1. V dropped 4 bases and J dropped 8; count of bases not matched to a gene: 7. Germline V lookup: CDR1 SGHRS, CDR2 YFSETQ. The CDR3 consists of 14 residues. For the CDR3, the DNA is TGCGCCAGCAGCCAGGGGGCCGGAGGAGAAAAACTGTTTTTT. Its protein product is CASSQGAGGEKLFF.

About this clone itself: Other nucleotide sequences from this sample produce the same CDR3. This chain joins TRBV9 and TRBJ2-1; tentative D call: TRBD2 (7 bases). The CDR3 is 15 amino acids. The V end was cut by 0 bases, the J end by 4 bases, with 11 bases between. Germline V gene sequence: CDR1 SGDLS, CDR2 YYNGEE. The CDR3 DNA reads TGTGCCAGCAGCGTAGGGACTAGGGGGTACAATGAGCAGTTCTTC. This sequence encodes CASSVGTRGYNEQFF.

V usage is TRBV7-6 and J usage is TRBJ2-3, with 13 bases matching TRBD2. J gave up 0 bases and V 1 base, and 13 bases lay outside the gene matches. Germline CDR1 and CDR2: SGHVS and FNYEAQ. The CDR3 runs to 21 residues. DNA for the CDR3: TGTGCCAGCAGCTTAGTGGTGACTAGCGGGAGGACTTCCGCTAGCACAGATACGCAGTATTTT. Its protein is CASSLVVTSGRTSASTDTQYF.